This TCR beta chain emerged from a study of early stage breast cancer tumors. Study overall: ER+/PR+/HER2- status applied to about 80% of the 16 invasive breast tumors.

Remarks on this clone: Its specificity is not known.

General study findings and limits: Tumors had around 2.4-fold higher T cell density than normal breast. Enriched TCRB sequences shared across patients were mostly commonly generated sequences.

Trimming pared 5 bases from V and 2 bases from J, leaving 21 bases between. This CDR3 spans 17 amino acids. Per germline, CDR1 SGHAT and CDR2 FQNNGV. Assay used: immunoSEQ multiplex PCR; TCRdb lists only in-frame clones, some missing. This sample has 20,000 to 25,000 clones, with about 80% found just once. The chain has TRBV11-2 and TRBJ1-2; weak D call: TRBD1 (5 bases). This sequence was found in a person between 55 and 70 years old with breast cancer. Sequenced material: blood. This CDR3 reads CASSRNTGRNLNYGYTF. Written as DNA, the CDR3 is TGTGCCAGCAGCCGAAACACGGGACGCAACCTGAACTATGGCTACACCTTC.